These T cell receptor beta chains were read from a single sample in a study of blood T cell repertoires in COVID-19. The protocol was immunoSEQ multiplex PCR, while the TCRdb copy is restricted to in-frame clones and leaves out a portion. The top ten clones hold 4.5% to 6% of a sample with some 260,000 clones, roughly 82% of them seen once. Material for sequencing was peripheral blood. All receptors derive from a woman of 80 years or more with active or convalescent COVID-19. CDR3s include the opening cysteine and the closing phenylalanine or tryptophan. The D gene is left open where the match is weak. Expanded clones are given a class, and other clones once, few, many or no size at all.

d_call	v_call	clone_size	j_call	cdr3_aa	cdr3_nt
NA	TRBV19	NA	TRBJ1-6	CASRRQGSNNSPLHF	TGTGCCAGCCGGCGGCAGGGTTCCAATAATTCACCCCTCCACTTT
NA	TRBV19	NA	TRBJ1-5	CASRTADFSNQPQHF	TGTGCCAGTCGGACAGCCGATTTTAGCAATCAGCCCCAGCATTTT
TRBD2	TRBV28	NA	TRBJ2-1	CASSQTSGGSRNEQFF	TGTGCCAGCAGCCAAACTAGCGGGGGTAGTAGGAATGAGCAGTTCTTC
NA	TRBV10-2	NA	TRBJ1-6	CASSEGGASPLHF	TGCGCCAGCAGTGAAGGGGGAGCTTCACCCCTCCACTTT
NA	TRBV3-1/TRBV3-2	NA	TRBJ2-5	CASSEDRTQYF	TGTGCCAGCAGCGAAGACCGGACCCAGTACTTC
TRBD1	TRBV28	NA	TRBJ2-1	CASRASDRALIDEQFF	TGTGCCAGCAGAGCCTCGGACAGGGCTTTAATCGATGAGCAGTTCTTC
NA	TRBV19	NA	TRBJ2-7	CASRSGHNSYEQYF	TGTGCCAGTAGATCGGGACACAACTCCTACGAGCAGTACTTC
NA	TRBV6-5	NA	TRBJ1-4	CASRGTSEKLFF	TGTGCCAGCAGAGGGACTAGCGAAAAACTGTTTTTT
TRBD1	TRBV28	NA	TRBJ2-1	CASRPQGAGEQFF	TGTGCCAGCAGACCTCAGGGGGCAGGTGAGCAGTTCTTC
TRBD2	TRBV7-6	few	TRBJ2-1	CASSPPTSGRLSYNEQFF	TGTGCCAGCAGCCCGCCGACTAGCGGACGACTTTCCTACAATGAGCAGTTCTTC
NA	TRBV18	NA	TRBJ2-1	CASSPTVTTYNEQFF	TGTGCCAGCTCACCGACAGTCACCACCTACAATGAGCAGTTCTTC
NA	TRBV5-1	NA	TRBJ1-2	CASSLDTGRGYTF	TGCGCCAGCAGCTTGGATACAGGGCGAGGCTACACCTTC
NA	TRBV7-2	NA	TRBJ2-3	CASSLFGTGGTDTQYF	TGTGCCAGCAGCTTATTTGGCACCGGGGGCACAGATACGCAGTATTTT
NA	TRBV29-1	NA	TRBJ2-5	CSVEVTKETQYF	TGCAGCGTTGAAGTGACTAAAGAGACCCAGTACTTC
NA	TRBV28	NA	TRBJ1-2	CASNPAGVNYGYTF	TGTGCCAGCAATCCGGCAGGGGTAAACTATGGCTACACCTTC
NA	TRBV5-1	NA	TRBJ1-1	CASSSSPGTEAFF	TGCGCCAGCAGCTCCTCCCCCGGCACTGAAGCTTTCTTT
NA	TRBV30	NA	TRBJ1-6	CAWTQHRLFNSPLHF	TGTGCCTGGACACAACACCGACTATTCAATTCACCCCTCCACTTT
NA	TRBV7-9	NA	TRBJ2-5	CASSSIGQPQETQYF	TGTGCCAGCAGCTCTATTGGACAGCCCCAAGAGACCCAGTACTTC
NA	TRBV24-1	few	TRBJ1-5	CATSDSRQAYSNQPQHF	TGTGCCACCAGTGATTCGAGACAGGCCTATAGCAATCAGCCCCAGCATTTT
TRBD2	TRBV5-1	NA	TRBJ2-1	CASSTSGRGNEQFF	TGCGCCAGCAGCACTAGCGGGAGGGGAAATGAGCAGTTCTTC
TRBD1	TRBV30	few	TRBJ1-5	CAWGGTGDQPQHF	TGTGCCTGGGGCGGGACAGGGGATCAGCCCCAGCATTTT
NA	TRBV29-1	NA	TRBJ1-1	CSVGQQLNTEAFF	TGCAGCGTCGGACAGCAATTGAACACTGAAGCTTTCTTT
NA	TRBV5-1	NA	TRBJ2-5	CASTAEQETQYF	TGCGCCAGCACGGCGGAACAAGAGACCCAGTACTTC
NA	TRBV2	NA	TRBJ1-1	CASIVDTEAFF	TGTGCCAGCATAGTGGACACTGAAGCTTTCTTT
TRBD2	TRBV5-4	NA	TRBJ2-3	CASSPRTSGGPLGTQYF	TGTGCCAGCAGCCCCAGGACTAGCGGAGGACCTTTAGGTACGCAGTATTTT
TRBD1	TRBV5-4	NA	TRBJ2-2	CASKDRVGDTGELFF	TGTGCCAGCAAAGACAGGGTCGGGGACACCGGGGAGCTGTTTTTT
TRBD1	TRBV7-7	NA	TRBJ2-2	CASSQGQGNTGELFF	TGTGCTAGCAGCCAGGGACAGGGTAACACCGGGGAGCTGTTTTTT
NA	TRBV28	NA	TRBJ2-7	CASSLAGISYEQYF	TGTGCCAGCAGTTTAGCAGGAATATCCTACGAGCAGTACTTC
NA	TRBV5-1	NA	TRBJ1-4	CASSLLGDKEKLFF	TGCGCCAGCAGCTTGTTAGGGGATAAGGAAAAACTGTTTTTT
NA	TRBV6-6	NA	TRBJ1-6	CATRKDTYPYNSPLHF	TGTGCCACCCGGAAGGACACTTACCCTTATAATTCACCCCTCCACTTT
NA	TRBV30	NA	TRBJ1-1	CAWSVLSNTEAFF	TGTGCCTGGAGTGTACTTTCGAACACTGAAGCTTTCTTT
NA	TRBV19	once	TRBJ1-4	CASSIGGVRREKLFF	TGTGCCAGTAGTATAGGGGGGGTAAGGAGAGAAAAACTGTTTTTT
TRBD1	TRBV6-5	NA	TRBJ2-1	CATARTGAYNEQFF	TGTGCCACCGCAAGGACAGGGGCCTACAATGAGCAGTTCTTC
TRBD2	TRBV11-3	NA	TRBJ2-1	CASSLGPGLAGSYNEQFF	TGTGCCAGCAGCTTGGGACCGGGGCTAGCGGGCTCCTACAATGAGCAGTTCTTC
NA	TRBV2	NA	TRBJ1-3	CASSEWARAGNTIYF	TGTGCCAGCAGTGAATGGGCCAGGGCCGGAAACACCATATATTTT
NA	TRBV27	NA	TRBJ1-1	CASSPLDSPSAFF	TGTGCCAGCAGTCCCCTGGACTCCCCCTCTGCTTTCTTT
TRBD2	TRBV5-1	NA	TRBJ2-7	CASSLDGTSGVYEQYF	TGCGCCAGCAGCTTGGACGGGACTAGCGGTGTCTACGAGCAGTACTTC
NA	TRBV21-1	NA	TRBJ1-1	CASSKARTQGQGDTEAFF	TGTGCCAGCAGCAAAGCGCGTACTCAGGGACAGGGGGACACTGAAGCTTTCTTT
TRBD2	TRBV10-2	NA	TRBJ2-7	CASRGSGAYEQYF	TGCGCCAGCAGGGGTAGCGGGGCCTACGAGCAGTACTTC
NA	TRBV5-1	NA	TRBJ1-4	CASSLGAQSTNEKLFF	TGCGCCAGCAGCTTGGGTGCACAATCAACTAATGAAAAACTGTTTTTT
TRBD1	TRBV6-5	NA	TRBJ2-2	CASSRGQGTGELFF	TGTGCCAGCAGTCGCGGACAGGGGACCGGGGAGCTGTTTTTT
TRBD1	TRBV4-2	NA	TRBJ1-5	CASSPRQGREPQHF	TGTGCCAGCAGCCCACGACAGGGGAGAGAGCCCCAGCATTTT
NA	TRBV28	NA	TRBJ1-4	CASSPPRMNNEKLFF	TGTGCCAGCAGTCCCCCGCGCATGAACAATGAAAAACTGTTTTTT
NA	TRBV6-1	NA	TRBJ1-3	CASSDYGNTIYF	TGTGCCAGCAGTGATTATGGAAACACCATATATTTT
NA	TRBV6-6	NA	TRBJ1-1	CATKPGTLNTEAFF	TGTGCCACTAAACCCGGGACTTTGAACACTGAAGCTTTCTTT
TRBD2	TRBV19	once	TRBJ2-1	CASSIRLAGYNEQFF	TGTGCCAGTAGTATACGACTAGCGGGCTACAATGAGCAGTTCTTC
TRBD1	TRBV30	NA	TRBJ1-6	CAWRGQRYSPLHF	TGTGCCTGGCGGGGACAGCGGTATTCACCCCTCCACTTT
NA	TRBV20-1	NA	TRBJ2-7	CSASRGRAYEQYF	TGCAGTGCTAGTAGGGGGAGAGCCTACGAGCAGTACTTC
NA	TRBV5-1	NA	TRBJ1-2	CASSLGGGDGYTF	TGCGCCAGCAGCTTGGGAGGGGGTGATGGCTACACCTTC
TRBD1	TRBV18	NA	TRBJ2-2	CASSPGQGGTGELFF	TGTGCCAGCTCACCGGGACAGGGTGGCACCGGGGAGCTGTTTTTT
NA	TRBV4-2	NA	TRBJ1-3	CASSQQTAGNTIYF	TGTGCCAGCAGCCAACAGACAGCTGGAAACACCATATATTTT
NA	TRBV5-1	NA	TRBJ2-3	CASSLAADTDTQYF	TGCGCCAGCAGCTTGGCAGCGGACACAGATACGCAGTATTTT
NA	TRBV5-1	NA	TRBJ1-3	CASRKGGRVGNTIYF	TGCGCCAGCAGAAAGGGGGGGCGCGTTGGAAACACCATATATTTT
NA	TRBV3-1/TRBV3-2	NA	TRBJ1-2	CASSQTTRRRYGYGYTF	TGTGCCAGCAGCCAAACTACCCGACGGCGATATGGGTATGGCTACACCTTC
NA	TRBV12-3/TRBV12-4	NA	TRBJ2-1	CASRTETNEQFF	TGTGCCAGCAGAACAGAAACCAATGAGCAGTTCTTC
TRBD1	TRBV18	NA	TRBJ1-6	CASSPPRTGRPNSPLHF	TGTGCCAGCTCACCACCTCGGACAGGGCGGCCGAATTCACCCCTCCACTTT
TRBD1	TRBV7-6	NA	TRBJ2-2	CASSWTGGENTGELFF	TGTGCCAGCAGCTGGACAGGGGGCGAAAACACCGGGGAGCTGTTTTTT